This T cell receptor beta chain was captured by sequencing in a study of resident and recirculating memory T cells in vitiligo. The CDR3 loop spans 13 amino acids. Germline lookup yields CDR1 ENHRY and CDR2 SYGVKD. With 9 bases removed from V and 3 bases from J, the gap between germline ends came to 15 bases. Sequencing used immunoSEQ multiplex PCR; TCRdb keeps in-frame clones, though not all of them. The sample includes roughly 80,000 clones, around 90% seen only once; the top ten take roughly 5.1%. The receptor was isolated from a male donor with vitiligo. Sequencing was performed on blood. This chain connects TRBV10-3 to TRBJ2-7, with a possible D match to TRBD1 (6 bases). Written as DNA, the CDR3 is TGTGCCATTATGGCACAGGGCATCTACGAGCAGTACTTC. This encodes CAIMAQGIYEQYF.